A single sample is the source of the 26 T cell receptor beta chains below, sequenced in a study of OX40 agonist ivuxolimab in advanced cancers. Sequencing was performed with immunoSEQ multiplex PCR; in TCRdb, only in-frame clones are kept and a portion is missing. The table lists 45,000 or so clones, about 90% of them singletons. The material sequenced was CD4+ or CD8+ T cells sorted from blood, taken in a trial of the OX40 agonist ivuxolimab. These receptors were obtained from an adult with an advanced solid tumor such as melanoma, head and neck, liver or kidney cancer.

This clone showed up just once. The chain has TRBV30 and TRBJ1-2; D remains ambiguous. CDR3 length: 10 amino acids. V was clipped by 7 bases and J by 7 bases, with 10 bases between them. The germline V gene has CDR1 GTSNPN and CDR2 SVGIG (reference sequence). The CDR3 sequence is CASRAGGYTF. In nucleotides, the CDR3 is TGTGCCTCGCGAGCCGGTGGCTACACCTTC.

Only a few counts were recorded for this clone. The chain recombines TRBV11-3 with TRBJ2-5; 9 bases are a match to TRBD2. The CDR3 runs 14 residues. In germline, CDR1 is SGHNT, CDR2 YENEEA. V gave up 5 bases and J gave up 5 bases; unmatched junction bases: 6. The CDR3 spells CASSPRTSVETQYF. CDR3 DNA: TGTGCCAGCAGCCCAAGGACTAGCGTTGAGACCCAGTACTTC.

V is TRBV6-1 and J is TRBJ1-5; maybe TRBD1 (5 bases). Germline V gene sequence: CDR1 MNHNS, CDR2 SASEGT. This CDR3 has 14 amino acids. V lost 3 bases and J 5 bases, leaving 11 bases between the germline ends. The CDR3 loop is CASSDQRGYQPQHF. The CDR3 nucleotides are TGTGCCAGCAGTGATCAACGGGGGTATCAGCCCCAGCATTTT.

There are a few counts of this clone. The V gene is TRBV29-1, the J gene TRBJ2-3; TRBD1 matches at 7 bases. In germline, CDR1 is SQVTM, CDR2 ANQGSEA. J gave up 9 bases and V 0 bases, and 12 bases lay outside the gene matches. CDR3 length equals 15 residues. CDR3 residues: CSVEDPLGAGGTQYF. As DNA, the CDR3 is TGCAGCGTTGAAGATCCACTTGGTGCAGGGGGAACGCAGTATTTT.

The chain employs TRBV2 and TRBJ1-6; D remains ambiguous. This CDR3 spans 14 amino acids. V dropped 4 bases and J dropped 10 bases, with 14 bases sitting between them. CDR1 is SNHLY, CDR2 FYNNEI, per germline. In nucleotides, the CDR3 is TGTGCCAGCAGTGTTTCAGGAGTACGATCACCCCTCCACTTT. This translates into CASSVSGVRSPLHF. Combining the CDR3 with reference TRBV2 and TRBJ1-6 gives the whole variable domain EPEVTQTPSHQVTQMGQEVILRCVPISNHLYFYWYRQILGQKVEFLVSFYNNEISEKSEIFDDQFSVERPDGSNFTLKIRSTKLEDSAMYFCASSVSGVRSPLHFGNGTRLTVT.

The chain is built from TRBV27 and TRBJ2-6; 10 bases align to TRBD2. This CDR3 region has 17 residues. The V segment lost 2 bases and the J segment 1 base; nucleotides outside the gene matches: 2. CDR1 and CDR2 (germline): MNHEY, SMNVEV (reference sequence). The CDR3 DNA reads TGTGCCAGCAGTTTAGAACTAGCGGGATCTGGGGCCAACGTCCTGACTTTC. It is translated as CASSLELAGSGANVLTF.

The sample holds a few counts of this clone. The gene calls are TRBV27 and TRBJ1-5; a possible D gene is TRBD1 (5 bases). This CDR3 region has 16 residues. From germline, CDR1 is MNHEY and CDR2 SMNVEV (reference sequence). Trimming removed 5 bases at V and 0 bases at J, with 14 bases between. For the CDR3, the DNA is TGTGCCAGCAGTACGGGGGGGGGATATAGCAATCAGCCCCAGCATTTT. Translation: CASSTGGGYSNQPQHF.

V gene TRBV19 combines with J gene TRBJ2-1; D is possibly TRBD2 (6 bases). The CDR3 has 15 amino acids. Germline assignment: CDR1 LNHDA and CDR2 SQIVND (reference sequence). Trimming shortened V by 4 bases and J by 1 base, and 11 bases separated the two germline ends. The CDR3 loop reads CASSRSGGSYNEQFF. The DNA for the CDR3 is TGTGCCAGTAGTAGATCCGGGGGTTCCTACAATGAGCAGTTCTTC.

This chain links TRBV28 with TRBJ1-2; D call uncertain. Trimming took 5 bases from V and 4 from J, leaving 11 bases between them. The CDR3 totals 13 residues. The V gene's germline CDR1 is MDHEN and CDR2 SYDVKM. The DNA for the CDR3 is TGTGCCAGCAGTGGAGTGGTCGCCTATGGCTACACCTTC. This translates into CASSGVVAYGYTF.

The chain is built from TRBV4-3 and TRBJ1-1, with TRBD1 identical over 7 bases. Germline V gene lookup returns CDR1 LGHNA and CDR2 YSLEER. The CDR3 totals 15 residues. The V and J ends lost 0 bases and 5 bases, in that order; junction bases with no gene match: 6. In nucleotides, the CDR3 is TGCGCCAGCAGCCAAGATAACATCAGGGGGACTGAAGCTTTCTTT. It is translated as CASSQDNIRGTEAFF.

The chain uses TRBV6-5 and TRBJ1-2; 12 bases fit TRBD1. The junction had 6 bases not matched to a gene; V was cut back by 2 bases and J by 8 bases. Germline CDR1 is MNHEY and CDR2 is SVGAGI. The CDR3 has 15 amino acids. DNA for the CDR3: TGTGCCAGCAGTTACGGGACAGGGGGCTGGGAGGGCTACACCTTC. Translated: CASSYGTGGWEGYTF.

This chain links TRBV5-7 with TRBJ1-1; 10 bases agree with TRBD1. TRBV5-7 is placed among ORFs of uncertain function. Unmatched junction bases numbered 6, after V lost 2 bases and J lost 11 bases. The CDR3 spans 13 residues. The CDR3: CASSLLGQGGAFF. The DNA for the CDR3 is TGTGCCAGCAGCTTACTCGGACAGGGGGGGGCTTTCTTT.

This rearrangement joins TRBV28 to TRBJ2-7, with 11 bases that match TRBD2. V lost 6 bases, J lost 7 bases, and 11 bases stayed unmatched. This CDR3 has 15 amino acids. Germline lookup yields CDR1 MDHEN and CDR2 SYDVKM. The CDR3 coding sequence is TGTGCCAGCAGACTAGCGGGAGCCTCTTACCCAGAGCAGTACTTC. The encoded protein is CASRLAGASYPEQYF.

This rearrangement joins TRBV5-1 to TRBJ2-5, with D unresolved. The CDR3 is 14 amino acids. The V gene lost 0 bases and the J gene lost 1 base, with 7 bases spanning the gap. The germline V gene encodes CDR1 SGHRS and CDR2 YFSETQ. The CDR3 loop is CASSLGRTQETQYF. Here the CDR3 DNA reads TGCGCCAGCAGCTTGGGGCGGACCCAAGAGACCCAGTACTTC. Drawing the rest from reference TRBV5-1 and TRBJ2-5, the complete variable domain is KAGVTQTPRYLIKTRGQQVTLSCSPISGHRSVSWYQQTPGQGLQFLFEYFSETQRNKGNFPGRFSGRQFSNSRSEMNVSTLELGDSALYLCASSLGRTQETQYFGPGTRLLVL.

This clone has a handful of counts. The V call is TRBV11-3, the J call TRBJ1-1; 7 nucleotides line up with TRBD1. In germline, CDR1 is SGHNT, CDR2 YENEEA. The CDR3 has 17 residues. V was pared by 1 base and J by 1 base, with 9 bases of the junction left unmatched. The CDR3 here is CASSLGGGGQKNTEAFF. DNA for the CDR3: TGTGCCAGCAGCTTAGGTGGAGGGGGACAGAAGAACACTGAAGCTTTCTTT.

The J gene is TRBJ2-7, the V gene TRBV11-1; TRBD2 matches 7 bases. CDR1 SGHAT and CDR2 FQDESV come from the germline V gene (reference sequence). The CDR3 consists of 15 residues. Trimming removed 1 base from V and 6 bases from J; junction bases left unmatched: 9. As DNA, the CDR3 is TGTGCCAGCAGCTTAGATCGGGCGGGAGCCTCCGAGCAGTACTTC. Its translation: CASSLDRAGASEQYF.

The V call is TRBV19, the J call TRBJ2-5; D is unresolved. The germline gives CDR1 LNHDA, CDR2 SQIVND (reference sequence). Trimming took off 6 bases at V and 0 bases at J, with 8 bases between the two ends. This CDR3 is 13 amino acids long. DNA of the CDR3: TGTGCCAGTAGACCGGATTACCAAGAGACCCAGTACTTC. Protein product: CASRPDYQETQYF.

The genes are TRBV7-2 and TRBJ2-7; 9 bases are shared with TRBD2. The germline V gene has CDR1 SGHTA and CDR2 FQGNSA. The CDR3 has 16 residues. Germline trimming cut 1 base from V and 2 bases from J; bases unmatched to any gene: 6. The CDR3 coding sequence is TGTGCCAGCAGCTTAGGGGGACTAGCCCTAACCTACGAGCAGTACTTC. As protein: CASSLGGLALTYEQYF.

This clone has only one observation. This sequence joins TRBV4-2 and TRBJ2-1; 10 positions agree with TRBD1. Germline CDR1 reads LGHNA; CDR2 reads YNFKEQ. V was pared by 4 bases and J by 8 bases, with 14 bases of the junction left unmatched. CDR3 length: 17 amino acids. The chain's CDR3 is CASSPSFGTGVGDEQFF. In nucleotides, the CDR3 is TGTGCCAGCAGCCCTTCCTTCGGGACAGGGGTTGGGGATGAGCAGTTCTTC.

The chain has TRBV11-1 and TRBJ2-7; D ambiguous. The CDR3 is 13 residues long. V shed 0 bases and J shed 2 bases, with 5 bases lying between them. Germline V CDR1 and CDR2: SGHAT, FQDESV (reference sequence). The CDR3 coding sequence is TGTGCCAGCAGCTTAGCGACAACCTACGAGCAGTACTTC. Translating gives CASSLATTYEQYF.

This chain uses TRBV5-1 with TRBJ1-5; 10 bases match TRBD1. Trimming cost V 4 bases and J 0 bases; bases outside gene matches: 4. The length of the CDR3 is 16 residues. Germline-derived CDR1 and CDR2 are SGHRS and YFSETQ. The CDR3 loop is CASSPGTGVSNQPQHF. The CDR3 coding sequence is TGCGCCAGCAGCCCAGGGACAGGGGTTAGCAATCAGCCCCAGCATTTT.

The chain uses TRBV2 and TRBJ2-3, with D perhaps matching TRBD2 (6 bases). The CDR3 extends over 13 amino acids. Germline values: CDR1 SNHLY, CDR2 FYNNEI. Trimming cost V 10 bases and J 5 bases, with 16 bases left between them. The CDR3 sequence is CATFPGEGDTQYF. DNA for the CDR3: TGTGCCACATTCCCGGGAGAGGGAGATACGCAGTATTTT.

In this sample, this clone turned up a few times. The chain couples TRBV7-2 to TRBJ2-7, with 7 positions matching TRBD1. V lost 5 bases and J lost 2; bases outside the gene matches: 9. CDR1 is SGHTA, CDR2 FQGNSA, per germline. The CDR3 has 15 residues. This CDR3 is CASSPRGTVTYEQYF. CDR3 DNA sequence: TGTGCCAGCAGCCCGAGGGGGACAGTTACCTACGAGCAGTACTTC. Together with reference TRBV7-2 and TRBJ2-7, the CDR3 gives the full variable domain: GAGVSQSPSNKVTEKGKDVELRCDPISGHTALYWYRQSLGQGLEFLIYFQGNSAPDKSGLPSDRFSAERTGGSVSTLTIQRTQQEDSAVYLCASSPRGTVTYEQYFGPGTRLTVT.

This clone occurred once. CDR3 residues: CASSPPGGRDTGELFF. CDR3 coding DNA: TGTGCCAGCAGCCCCCCCGGGGGAAGGGACACCGGGGAGCTGTTTTTT. The chain links TRBV7-9 to TRBJ2-2; D is possibly TRBD2 (6 bases). The CDR3 length is 16 residues. V shed 5 bases and J shed 3 bases, with 16 bases lying between them. Germline CDR1 SEHNR, CDR2 FQNEAQ (reference sequence).

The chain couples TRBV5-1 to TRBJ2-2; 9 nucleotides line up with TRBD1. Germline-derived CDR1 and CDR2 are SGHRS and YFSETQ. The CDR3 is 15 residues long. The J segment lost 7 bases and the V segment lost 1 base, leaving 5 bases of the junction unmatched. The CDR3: CASSLTGQGSGELFF. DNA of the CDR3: TGCGCCAGCAGCTTGACGGGACAGGGTAGCGGGGAGCTGTTTTTT.

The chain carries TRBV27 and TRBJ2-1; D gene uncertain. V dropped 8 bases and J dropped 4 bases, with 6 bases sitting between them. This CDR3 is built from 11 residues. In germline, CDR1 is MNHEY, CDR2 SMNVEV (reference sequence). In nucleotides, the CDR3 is TGTGCCAGCGGGCCGTACAATGAGCAGTTCTTC. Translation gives CASGPYNEQFF.